Described below is a single TCR beta chain sequence and its context. Its antigen is as yet unknown. These data originate in a study of PD-1 blockade in classical Hodgkin lymphoma. The method was immunoSEQ multiplex PCR; TCRdb's version includes in-frame clones alone and lacks a portion of them. Found here are about 34,000 clones, around 89% of them singletons; the top ten hold approximately 0.22%. The study's findings and limits: The study reported lower baseline TCR diversity in newly diagnosed patients than in healthy donors.

Time point denoted: newly diagnosed, previously untreated cHL patient sample. Magnetic negative selection of thawed PBMCs was the method by which CD4+ T cells were purified. V was shortened by 1 base and J by 2 bases, with 12 bases between the two germline ends. Germline V gives CDR1 SGHTA, CDR2 FQGNSA. This CDR3 region has 15 residues. The genes are TRBV7-2 and TRBJ2-7; D is unresolved. This clonotype was sampled from a human donor with classical Hodgkin lymphoma. Sequencing was done on a sample of CD4+ T cells from blood. Here the CDR3 DNA reads TGTGCCAGCAGCTTAGACGGTCCCGTTCCCTACGAGCAGTACTTC. Protein sequence: CASSLDGPVPYEQYF.